The 22 T cell receptor beta chains below were found in one sample sequenced in a study of identical twins. In TCRdb, the 5' RACE reads were re-called with MiXCR into one record per CDR3 protein. This sample has 200,000 to 250,000 distinct CDR3 sequences, with approximately 12% found just once. This sample was also put to use in a study of yellow fever vaccine responses in identical twins.

Sequences were obtained from memory (CD45RO+) T cells sorted from blood. Every receptor here comes from a woman younger than 35 in good health.

This clonotype was seen a handful of times. This sequence joins TRBV15 and TRBJ2-7, with a possible D match to TRBD2 (5 bases). CDR3 length equals 14 residues. The V end was cut by 5 bases, the J end by 1 base, with 12 bases between. The germline gives CDR1 LNHNV, CDR2 YYDKDF (reference sequence). DNA for the CDR3: TGTGCCACCAGCTCTGAGCGGTCTTCCTACGAGCAGTACTTC. Translated, it gives CATSSERSSYEQYF. The variable domain in full, with the rest retrieved from reference TRBV15 and TRBJ2-7, is DAMVIQNPRYQVTQFGKPVTLSCSQTLNHNVMYWYQQKSSQAPKLLFHYYDKDFNNEADTPDNFQSRRPNTSFCFLDIRSPGLGDTAMYLCATSSERSSYEQYFGPGTRLTVT.

This clonotype has more than one count but fewer than ten. The chain joins TRBV12-3 or TRBV12-4 to TRBJ2-1, with 8 bases aligning to TRBD2. V gave up 3 bases and J gave up 5 bases; unmatched junction bases: 6. This CDR3 has 15 residues. CDR3 sequence: CASSFSGGRNNEQFF. The CDR3 DNA reads as TGTGCCAGCAGTTTTAGCGGCGGGAGGAACAATGAGCAGTTCTTC.

The CDR3 region is CAISESRKLLYEQYF. DNA of the CDR3: TGTGCCATCAGTGAATCTAGGAAATTGCTTTACGAGCAGTACTTC. The chain recombines TRBV10-3 with TRBJ2-7, with D unclear. V was shortened by 3 bases and J by 4 bases, with 16 bases between the two germline ends. The CDR3 has 15 residues. Germline V gene data show CDR1 as ENHRY and CDR2 as SYGVKD.

This chain joins TRBV2 and TRBJ2-3; 12 nucleotides line up with TRBD2. V shed 6 bases, J shed 1 base, and the junction held 5 bases outside the gene matches. This CDR3 spans 16 amino acids. CDR1 and CDR2 from the germline V gene are SNHLY and FYNNEI. The CDR3 protein is CASSPGTSGRTDTQYF. CDR3 DNA sequence: TGTGCCAGCAGCCCTGGGACTAGCGGGCGCACAGATACGCAGTATTTT.

In the case of this clonotype: Compared with germline, one end of the junction differs, possibly owing to a read error. The chain combines TRBV25-1 with TRBJ2-5; no firm D call. Per germline, CDR1 MGHDK and CDR2 SYGVNS. This CDR3 contains 11 residues. CDR3 sequence reads: CASSVSEAQYF. CDR3 bases: TGTGCCAGCAGTGTATCAGAGGCCCAGTACTTC.

This clonotype occurred many times. The chain recombines TRBV7-2 with TRBJ1-1; D is uncertain. Germline V gene sequence: CDR1 SGHTA, CDR2 FQGNSA. Trimming pared 5 bases from V and 5 bases from J, leaving 12 bases between. The CDR3 has 13 residues. The CDR3: CASSDTRLTEAFF. Here the CDR3 DNA reads TGTGCCAGCAGCGACACACGGTTGACTGAAGCTTTCTTT.

As DNA, the CDR3 is TGTGCCTGGAAACCAAGGGCGGGAGGGCCCGGCGGGGAGCTGTTTTTT. The encoded protein is CAWKPRAGGPGGELFF. The chain links TRBV30 to TRBJ2-2; TRBD2 aligns across 9 bases. V lost 4 bases, J lost 7 bases, and 13 bases stayed unmatched. The CDR3 is made up of 16 amino acids. Germline lookup yields CDR1 GTSNPN and CDR2 SVGIG (reference sequence).

This clonotype was observed many times. The chain couples TRBV20-1 to TRBJ2-7, with 13 nucleotides matching TRBD2. There are 16 residues in the CDR3. CDR1 DFQATT and CDR2 SNEGSKA come from the germline V gene (reference sequence). The V and J ends lost 1 base and 2 bases, in that order; junction bases with no gene match: 5. The CDR3 DNA follows: TGCAGTGCTAGAGCAACACTAGCGGGAGGGACCTACGAGCAGTACTTC. It translates to CSARATLAGGTYEQYF.

This clonotype has only a few counts. The genes are TRBV5-1 and TRBJ1-1; D ambiguous. V was trimmed by 1 base and J by 7 bases, leaving 8 bases between them. CDR1 and CDR2 from the germline V gene are SGHRS and YFSETQ. The CDR3 length is 12 residues. This CDR3 reads CASSLPGGEAFF. The CDR3 nucleotides are TGCGCCAGCAGCTTGCCCGGAGGTGAAGCTTTCTTT.

This clonotype was seen ten or more times. V usage is TRBV28 and J usage is TRBJ2-1; 11 bases align to TRBD2. Germline V gene sequence: CDR1 MDHEN, CDR2 SYDVKM. Trimming at V came to 8 bases and at J to 8 bases, leaving 5 bases not matched to a gene. The CDR3 totals 13 residues. The CDR3 sequence: CASRSGGVHEQFF. The CDR3 DNA is TGTGCCAGCCGTAGCGGGGGGGTGCATGAGCAGTTCTTC.

This sequence joins TRBV11-2 and TRBJ2-2, with 10 positions matching TRBD1. This CDR3 is built from 18 residues. The J segment lost 6 bases and the V segment lost 2 bases, leaving 12 bases of the junction unmatched. Germline assignment: CDR1 SGHAT and CDR2 FQNNGV. This chain's CDR3 is CASSLQYGQGVGSGELFF. The CDR3 region has the DNA TGTGCCAGCAGCTTACAATATGGACAGGGGGTTGGCTCCGGGGAGCTGTTTTTT. Supplemented by reference TRBV11-2 and TRBJ2-2, the full variable domain reads EAGVAQSPRYKIIEKRQSVAFWCNPISGHATLYWYQQILGQGPKLLIQFQNNGVVDDSQLPKDRFSAERLKGVDSTLKIQPAKLEDSAVYLCASSLQYGQGVGSGELFFGEGSRLTVL.

Ten or more counts support this clonotype. V usage is TRBV5-1 and J usage is TRBJ2-7; 9 bases fit TRBD1. Germline V CDR1 and CDR2: SGHRS, YFSETQ. The CDR3 loop spans 14 amino acids. After removal of 3 bases from V and 3 bases from J, the junction contained 4 bases not matched to a gene. The CDR3 here is CASSSGQGHYEQYF. Here the CDR3 DNA reads TGCGCCAGCAGCTCGGGACAGGGACACTACGAGCAGTACTTC.

This clonotype was counted between two and nine times. This rearrangement joins TRBV14 to TRBJ2-3; D call uncertain. Germline assignment: CDR1 SGHDN and CDR2 FVKESK. V lost 1 base and J lost 8, with 10 bases in between. The CDR3 length is 13 residues. For the CDR3, the DNA is TGTGCCAGCAGCCAAGTGGATGTGGTTACGCAGTATTTT. Protein: CASSQVDVVTQYF.

The CDR3 spells CASSWDTEAFF. The CDR3 bases are TGTGCCAGCAGCTGGGACACTGAAGCTTTCTTT. This chain connects TRBV7-9 to TRBJ1-1, with D hard to call. With 4 bases removed from V and 3 bases from J, the gap between germline ends came to 3 bases. The CDR3 is 11 amino acids. Germline loops: CDR1 SEHNR, CDR2 FQNEAQ (reference sequence).

The gene calls are TRBV5-3 and TRBJ2-5, with D unclear. TRBV5-3 is an ORF, with its function uncertain. Trimming took 8 bases from V and 1 from J, leaving 21 bases between them. The CDR3 is 16 residues long. As DNA, the CDR3 is TGTGCCAGCAGCCCCGGGCTCAGGATGACCCAAGAGACCCAGTACTTC. Its protein is CASSPGLRMTQETQYF.

The V and J genes are TRBV5-1 and TRBJ1-4; D possibly corresponds to TRBD1 (6 bases). Germline V lookup: CDR1 SGHRS, CDR2 YFSETQ. The CDR3 is 15 amino acids. V was trimmed by 3 bases and J by 5 bases, leaving 14 bases between them. The CDR3: CASSSKQGGNEKLFF. CDR3 DNA: TGCGCCAGCAGCTCCAAACAGGGTGGCAATGAAAAACTGTTTTTT.

This clonotype was seen a few times. The chain couples TRBV28 to TRBJ2-6; D perhaps matches TRBD1 (5 bases). Germline values: CDR1 MDHEN, CDR2 SYDVKM. V was cut by 3 bases and J by 0 bases, with 6 bases left in between. The CDR3 loop spans 15 amino acids. Here the CDR3 reads CASSFQGSGANVLTF. The CDR3 bases are TGTGCCAGCAGTTTTCAGGGCTCTGGGGCCAACGTCCTGACTTTC.

This clonotype was detected ten times or more. The chain uses TRBV12-3 or TRBV12-4 and TRBJ1-1; weak D call: TRBD1 (5 bases). This CDR3 region has 13 residues. V was trimmed by 2 bases and J by 4 bases, leaving 8 bases between them. Here the CDR3 reads CASSLFGGTEAFF. CDR3 coding DNA: TGTGCCAGCAGTTTATTCGGGGGCACTGAAGCTTTCTTT.

This chain connects TRBV3-1 to TRBJ1-1; the D is unclear. The CDR3 sequence is 13 residues long. Trimming pared 0 bases from V and 1 base from J, leaving 3 bases between. CDR1 is LGHDT, CDR2 YNNKEL, per germline (reference sequence). The CDR3 region is CASSQEGNTEAFF. In DNA form, the CDR3 reads TGTGCCAGCAGCCAAGAAGGGAACACTGAAGCTTTCTTT. The full variable domain, with the rest looked up from reference TRBV3-1 and TRBJ1-1, is DTAVSQTPKYLVTQMGNDKSIKCEQNLGHDTMYWYKQDSKKFLKIMFSYNNKELIINETVPNRFSPKSPDKAHLNLHINSLELGDSAVYFCASSQEGNTEAFFGQGTRLTVV.

This clonotype was seen only a few times. This sequence joins TRBV12-3 or TRBV12-4 and TRBJ1-6; 10 positions agree with TRBD1. The CDR3 has 15 residues. Trimming at V came to 8 bases and at J to 7 bases, leaving 8 bases not matched to a gene. CDR3 amino acids: CASGLGDRGNSPLHF. For the CDR3, the DNA is TGTGCCAGCGGGCTGGGGGACAGGGGCAATTCACCCCTCCACTTT.

This clonotype was seen repeatedly, ten times or more. The chain couples TRBV21-1 to TRBJ2-1; TRBD2 was called by the table and not checked on the DNA. TRBV21-1 is designated a pseudogene. The CDR3 has 16 residues. CDR3 region: CASSKACGVSYNEQFF. In DNA, the CDR3 is TGTGCCAGCAGCAAAGCGTGCGGGGTCTCCTACAATGAGCAGTTCTTC.

This clonotype appeared a few times. This chain connects TRBV2 to TRBJ2-7; 9 nucleotides align to TRBD1. Germline V lookup: CDR1 SNHLY, CDR2 FYNNEI. The CDR3 contains 12 residues. Trimming removed 11 bases from V and 6 bases from J; junction bases left unmatched: 8. The DNA for the CDR3 is TGTGCCTCTCGGACAGGGGCAGGCGAGCAGTACTTC. This encodes CASRTGAGEQYF.